The 5 T cell receptor beta chains presented below share a single source sample, sequenced in a study of blood T cell repertoires in COVID-19. Measured with immunoSEQ multiplex PCR; TCRdb has only the in-frame clones, and not every one. Of about 260,000 clones in the sample, 90% were seen once. The sequenced material came from peripheral blood. These receptors were taken from a woman between 40 and 55 years old with acute or convalescent COVID-19.

This clone was observed once. V usage is TRBV5-6 and J usage is TRBJ1-5; TRBD1 aligns across 9 bases. The V segment lost 5 bases and the J segment 3 bases; nucleotides outside the gene matches: 9. Per the germline V gene, CDR1 is SGHDT and CDR2 is YYEEEE. The CDR3 runs to 16 residues. The chain's CDR3 is CASSLRGQGFNQPQHF. In DNA, the CDR3 is TGTGCCAGCAGTCTAAGAGGACAGGGGTTCAATCAGCCCCAGCATTTT. The full variable domain, rest sourced from reference TRBV5-6 and TRBJ1-5, is DAGVTQSPTHLIKTRGQQVTLRCSPKSGHDTVSWYQQALGQGPQFIFQYYEEEERQRGNFPDRFSGHQFPNYSSELNVNALLLGDSALYLCASSLRGQGFNQPQHFGDGTRLSIL.

The rearrangement links TRBV6-5 to TRBJ1-6; possible D gene TRBD1, 5 bases. V dropped 6 bases and J dropped 14 bases, with 23 bases sitting between them. From germline, CDR1 is MNHEY and CDR2 SVGAGI. The CDR3 loop spans 15 amino acids. As DNA, the CDR3 is TGTGCCAGCAGCACGGGACTCCTGGGGATTTCGTCCCTCCACTTT. Protein: CASSTGLLGISSLHF.

The chain is built from TRBV6-6 and TRBJ2-5, with 7 bases identical to TRBD1. The CDR3 totals 13 residues. The V gene's germline CDR1 is MNHNY and CDR2 SVGAGI (reference sequence). J lost 2 bases, V lost 6 bases, and 3 bases had no gene match. CDR3 nucleotides: TGTGCCAGCAGCAGGGGACAGCAAGAGACCCAGTACTTC. The encoded protein is CASSRGQQETQYF.

The V gene is TRBV4-1, the J gene TRBJ2-7; tentative D call: TRBD1 (5 bases). Per germline, CDR1 MGHRA and CDR2 YSYEKL. This CDR3 spans 17 amino acids. Trimming left V 0 bases short and J 6 bases short, with 21 bases between. The CDR3, as DNA: TGCGCCAGCAGCCAAGAAATCGGTGGGGCAAGAGGCTCCGAGCAGTACGTC. Amino acids: CASSQEIGGARGSEQYV.

The rearrangement uses TRBV10-1 and TRBJ1-5; D call uncertain. The CDR3 length is 13 residues. The V end lost 2 bases, the J end lost 9 bases, and 11 bases lay between the germline ends. Germline CDR1 reads WNHNN; CDR2 reads SYGVQD (reference sequence). The CDR3 DNA sequence: TGCGCCAGCAGTGAGACAGTAGATAGGCCCCAGCATTTT. Translated: CASSETVDRPQHF.